Presented here are 24 T cell receptor beta chains from one specimen sequenced in a study of blood T cells in healthy people across ages (dated by TCRdb to the mid-2010s). Preparation of the library involved 5' RACE. The sequencer listed for this sample is Illumina HiSeq 2500. A second roughly 6 to 12 cycle PCR used a sample-barcoded 5' primer and a J-beta primer mix. The raw public reads went through TCRdb reprocessing: fastp at Q25, MiXCR clone calling, in-frame beta chains kept. When rows share a CDR3 protein, they turn into one entry using the most common DNA and genes. The sample has just over 1 million distinct CDR3 sequences on record, less than 50% of them singletons. Of the sample, 15% to 20% is held by the ten largest clones. Sample: blood. These receptors originate from a woman aged 60-75 years in good health.

The chain recombines TRBV5-1 with TRBJ1-2; D uncertain. Germline CDR1 is SGHRS and CDR2 is YFSETQ. V lost 6 bases, J lost 7 bases, and 13 bases lay in between. This CDR3 is 12 amino acids long. CDR3 amino acids: CASNTGSGGYTF. DNA for the CDR3: TGCGCCAGCAATACGGGTTCTGGTGGCTACACCTTC.

This chain uses TRBV2 with TRBJ2-1; 7 bases are shared with TRBD2. Trimming took 1 base from V and 3 from J; bases not matched to a gene: 3. This CDR3 contains 15 residues. The V gene's germline CDR1 is SNHLY and CDR2 FYNNEI. CDR3 sequence (DNA): TGTGCCAGCAGTGAAGGTCTAGCGGACTACAATGAGCAGTTCTTC. Its protein is CASSEGLADYNEQFF. Supplemented by reference TRBV2 and TRBJ2-1, the full variable domain reads EPEVTQTPSHQVTQMGQEVILRCVPISNHLYFYWYRQILGQKVEFLVSFYNNEISEKSEIFDDQFSVERPDGSNFTLKIRSTKLEDSAMYFCASSEGLADYNEQFFGPGTRLTVL.

The V call is TRBV12-3 or TRBV12-4, the J call TRBJ2-6; D is uncertain. The V end was cut by 6 bases, the J end by 0 bases, with 6 bases between. The CDR3 is made up of 14 amino acids. The CDR3 is CASSVISGANVLTF. The CDR3 region has the DNA TGTGCCAGCAGCGTGATCTCTGGGGCCAACGTCCTGACTTTC.

The chain is built from TRBV6-5 and TRBJ1-2, with D tentatively TRBD1 (5 bases). The CDR3 sequence is 13 residues long. The germline V gene has CDR1 MNHEY and CDR2 SVGAGI. Trimming pared 2 bases from V and 7 bases from J, leaving 11 bases between. The CDR3 DNA reads TGTGCCAGCAGTTACGGCGGGACTGGTGGCTACACCTTC. Residues: CASSYGGTGGYTF.

This chain links TRBV27 with TRBJ2-1, with 9 bases that match TRBD1. The J call is in doubt because the DNA end fits TRBJ2-7 better. This CDR3 has 15 amino acids. Germline CDR1 is MNHEY and CDR2 is SMNVEV (reference sequence). The CDR3 coding sequence is TGTGCCAGCAGCGTTATAGGACAGGGGTACAATGAGCAGTACTTC. Amino acids: CASSVIGQGYNEQYF.

A few counts support this clonotype. The V call is TRBV20-1, the J call TRBJ2-1, with 12 bases fitting TRBD2. The CDR3 has 18 residues. Trimming removed 4 bases from V and 15 bases from J; junction bases left unmatched: 25. Germline assignment: CDR1 DFQATT and CDR2 SNEGSKA (reference sequence). This CDR3 is CSANGGDRVTSGSPPRFF. The CDR3 nucleotides are TGCAGTGCTAACGGAGGGGACAGGGTGACTAGCGGGAGTCCACCGAGGTTCTTC.

This clonotype was picked up a small number of times. The chain is built from TRBV7-9 and TRBJ1-4; the D is unclear. CDR3 size: 14 residues. Per the germline V gene, CDR1 is SEHNR and CDR2 is FQNEAQ (reference sequence). Trimming stripped 7 bases from V and 8 bases from J, with 17 bases between. The CDR3 region is CASTRIGGSEKLFF. Here the CDR3 DNA reads TGTGCCAGCACCCGTATAGGCGGGAGCGAAAAACTGTTTTTT.

The table lists this clonotype with a few counts. The chain has TRBV20-1 and TRBJ2-1, with D perhaps being TRBD1 or TRBD2 (5 bases each). In germline, CDR1 is DFQATT, CDR2 SNEGSKA (reference sequence). The CDR3 runs 18 residues. The V gene lost 4 bases and the J gene lost 3 bases, with 25 bases spanning the gap. Here the CDR3 DNA reads TGCAGTGCTATTTTATCGGTAACGACCGGGACCAACTACAATGAGCAGTTCTTC. Its protein product is CSAILSVTTGTNYNEQFF.

This clonotype was seen only a few times. A junction end diverges from the germline sequence, so it may reflect a read error. The V and J genes are TRBV5-5 and TRBJ2-3; D tentatively reads TRBD1 or TRBD2 (6 bases each). This CDR3 comprises 14 residues. The germline CDR1 and CDR2 sequences are SGHKS and YYEKEE (reference sequence). The CDR3 sequence is CASSLSGAADTQYF. DNA of the CDR3: TGTGCTAGCAGCCTTTCGGGGGCTGCAGATACGCAGTATTTT.

This rearrangement joins TRBV28 to TRBJ2-5; D call uncertain. The J call may be mistaken, given a closer DNA end match to TRBJ2-7. The CDR3 spans 13 residues. Germline CDR1 is MDHEN and CDR2 is SYDVKM. The CDR3 nucleotides read TGTGCCAGCAGTGGTGGCCCCCAGGACGAGCAGTACTTC. Protein: CASSGGPQDEQYF.

This clonotype has only a few counts. This sequence joins TRBV6-6 and TRBJ1-2; TRBD1 is a possible D gene (5 bases). V was cut by 7 bases and J by 4 bases, with 16 bases left in between. CDR3 length: 14 residues. Germline CDR1 is MNHNY and CDR2 is SVGAGI (reference sequence). CDR3 DNA sequence: TGTGCCAGCACCATCAAAGCAGGGTTCTATGGCTACACCTTC. Encoded protein: CASTIKAGFYGYTF.

The CDR3 DNA reads as TGCAGCGTCCTGACTTACACAGATACGCAGTATTTT. Protein sequence: CSVLTYTDTQYF. The chain recombines TRBV29-1 with TRBJ2-3; D not certain. Trimming pared 6 bases from V and 2 bases from J, leaving 9 bases between. The CDR3 contains 12 residues. Germline V gene sequence: CDR1 SQVTM, CDR2 ANQGSEA.

About this clonotype: The junction departs from germline at one end; a sequencing error may be responsible. CDR3 in amino acids: CASSAQGLSYGQYF. In DNA form, the CDR3 reads TGTGCCAGCAGTGCACAGGGGCTCTCCTACGGGCAGTACTTC. The chain employs TRBV2 and TRBJ2-7, with 7 bases matching TRBD1. The CDR3 contains 14 residues. The V gene's germline CDR1 is SNHLY and CDR2 FYNNEI.

This clonotype was picked up a small number of times. This rearrangement joins TRBV9 to TRBJ2-1; 14 bases map to TRBD2. The germline V gene has CDR1 SGDLS and CDR2 YYNGEE. The CDR3 is 17 residues long. V shed 2 bases and J 5 bases; nucleotides not matched to a gene: 6. This CDR3 is CASSVGTSGSHNNEQFF. The DNA of the CDR3 is TGTGCCAGCAGCGTTGGGACTAGCGGGAGTCATAACAATGAGCAGTTCTTC.

This clonotype was detected many times. This chain links TRBV12-3 or TRBV12-4 with TRBJ1-1, with D unclear. Trimming took 6 bases from V and 0 from J, leaving 17 bases between them. There are 16 residues in the CDR3. Written as DNA, the CDR3 is TGTGCCAGCAGCGTTAGGAGAAGGGCCTTGAACACTGAAGCTTTCTTT. It specifies CASSVRRRALNTEAFF.

The chain combines TRBV5-1 with TRBJ2-3, with D uncertain. V was pared by 4 bases and J by 0 bases, with 15 bases between. Germline-derived CDR1 and CDR2 are SGHRS and YFSETQ. This CDR3 has 16 amino acids. CDR3 region: CASSIVELSSTDTQYF. In DNA form, the CDR3 reads TGCGCCAGCAGCATCGTCGAGCTAAGTAGCACAGATACGCAGTATTTT.

This chain uses TRBV28 with TRBJ1-5; maybe TRBD1 (5 bases). V was cut by 4 bases and J by 5 bases, with 15 bases left in between. The CDR3 covers 15 residues. CDR1 is MDHEN, CDR2 SYDVKM, per germline. The CDR3, as DNA: TGTGCCAGCAGTTCCCCCGGTGGGGGGGATCAGCCCCAGCATTTT. Translated, it gives CASSSPGGGDQPQHF.

The chain combines TRBV5-1 with TRBJ2-6; D unresolved. Germline CDR1 and CDR2: SGHRS and YFSETQ. The CDR3 has 16 amino acids. The V and J ends lost 2 bases and 0 bases respectively, with 9 bases between them. The CDR3 DNA reads as TGCGCCAGCAGCTTTACACAGAACTCTGGGGCCAACGTCCTGACTTTC. It specifies CASSFTQNSGANVLTF.

This clonotype was picked up a small number of times. The V gene is TRBV10-1, the J gene TRBJ2-2; D is perhaps TRBD1 (6 bases). V was cut by 6 bases and J by 3 bases, with 11 bases left in between. Germline V gene sequence: CDR1 WNHNN, CDR2 SYGVQD (reference sequence). This CDR3 is built from 14 residues. CDR3: CASRTGVDTGELFF. The DNA for the CDR3 is TGCGCCAGCAGGACAGGTGTAGACACCGGGGAGCTGTTTTTT.

V gene TRBV20-1 combines with J gene TRBJ1-5; D is ambiguous. The V and J ends lost 3 bases and 3 bases respectively, with 12 bases between them. Germline assignment: CDR1 DFQATT and CDR2 SNEGSKA (reference sequence). The CDR3 length is 14 residues. The CDR3 protein is CSASPAGYNQPQHF. The CDR3 coding sequence is TGCAGTGCTAGCCCCGCAGGTTACAATCAGCCCCAGCATTTT.

V and J are TRBV5-5 and TRBJ2-5, with TRBD1 matching 9 bases. The J call may be mistaken, given a closer DNA end match to TRBJ2-7. CDR3 size: 15 residues. The germline V gene has CDR1 SGHKS and CDR2 YYEKEE (reference sequence). The CDR3 protein is CASSLGLGQGAEQYF. The DNA of the CDR3 is TGTGCCAGCAGCTTGGGTTTGGGACAGGGAGCCGAGCAGTACTTC.

This clonotype was seen only a few times. The CDR3 DNA follows: TGTGCCAGCAGCTTAGGTCAGGCGCCGAATTCACCCCTCCACTTT. It is translated as CASSLGQAPNSPLHF. The V gene is TRBV7-9, the J gene TRBJ1-6; no definite D call. The ends were cut back, 1 base at V and 7 bases at J, with 11 bases in the middle. Germline V gives CDR1 SEHNR, CDR2 FQNEAQ (reference sequence). The CDR3 spans 15 residues.

In this sample, this clonotype turned up a few times. The chain joins TRBV29-1 to TRBJ2-1, with TRBD2 identical over 10 bases. CDR3 size: 15 residues. Looked up from germline, CDR1 is SQVTM and CDR2 is ANQGSEA. With 1 base clipped from V and 8 bases from J, the junction kept 8 bases outside the gene matches. CDR3 region: CSVEAPSGSGDEQFF. The CDR3 DNA sequence: TGCAGCGTTGAAGCTCCTAGCGGGAGTGGCGATGAGCAGTTCTTC.

The genes are TRBV7-9 and TRBJ1-2; TRBD1 might be the D (5 bases). The CDR3 loop spans 12 amino acids. V dropped 7 bases and J dropped 8 bases, with 14 bases sitting between them. Germline CDR1 SEHNR, CDR2 FQNEAQ (reference sequence). CDR3 sequence reads: CASNSTEGGYTF. The CDR3, as DNA: TGTGCCAGCAACTCTACGGAGGGGGGCTACACCTTC.